This passage covers 10 T cell receptor beta chains from one sample sequenced in a study of CD8 T cells in Susac syndrome. RNA amounts of about 0.5 to 1 ug underwent reverse transcription with random hexamers. TCRdb re-derived calls from the immunoSEQ multiplex PCR reads in MiXCR, one entry per CDR3 protein. This sample has 150,000 or so distinct CDR3 sequences, with about 95% found just once. The sequenced material came from CD4+ T cells from PBMCs. These receptors were obtained from a human donor in good health.

V is TRBV11-2 and J is TRBJ1-2; 8 positions match TRBD1. The CDR3 is 14 residues long. Germline loops: CDR1 SGHAT, CDR2 FQNNGV. Losses at the gene ends were 6 bases for V and 2 bases for J; bases not matched to a gene: 5. For the CDR3, the DNA is TGTGCCAGCAGTCCGGACAGGGCAAACTATGGCTACACCTTC. Translation gives CASSPDRANYGYTF.

V is TRBV12-3 or TRBV12-4 and J is TRBJ2-7; D perhaps matches TRBD2 (5 bases). The V gene lost 6 bases and the J gene lost 5 bases, with 17 bases spanning the gap. The CDR3 length is 14 residues. The CDR3, as DNA: TGTGCCAGCAGCACCAAACGGGGTAACGACGAGCAGTACTTC. This sequence encodes CASSTKRGNDEQYF.

V and J are TRBV20-1 and TRBJ1-2, with 8 nucleotides matching TRBD1. The V gene end was trimmed by 6 bases and the J gene end by 1 base; junction bases not matched to a gene: 4. This CDR3 region has 13 residues. Germline CDR1 DFQATT, CDR2 SNEGSKA (reference sequence). Here the CDR3 DNA reads TGCAGTGCCCGGACAGGGTTTAACTATGGCTACACCTTC. Protein: CSARTGFNYGYTF.

The chain joins TRBV20-1 to TRBJ2-2; D possibly matches TRBD1 or TRBD2 (5 bases each). The CDR3 spans 13 residues. V was trimmed by 5 bases and J by 5 bases, leaving 12 bases between them. Per the germline V gene, CDR1 is DFQATT and CDR2 is SNEGSKA (reference sequence). The CDR3 nucleotides read TGCAGTGCTCTTACGGGACCGACCGGGGAGCTGTTTTTT. Translating gives CSALTGPTGELFF.

The V call is TRBV2, the J call TRBJ1-4, with D possibly TRBD1 on 5 matching bases. V lost 7 bases, J lost 3 bases, and 12 bases lay in between. This CDR3 spans 14 amino acids. Germline lookup yields CDR1 SNHLY and CDR2 FYNNEI. The CDR3 sequence: CASNSHRSNEKLFF. CDR3 DNA sequence: TGTGCCAGCAATTCCCACAGGTCTAATGAAAAACTGTTTTTT.

V and J are TRBV15 and TRBJ2-3; D is unresolved. CDR3 size: 13 residues. CDR1 and CDR2 from the germline V gene are LNHNV and YYDKDF (reference sequence). V lost 0 bases and J 4 bases, leaving 5 bases between the germline ends. The CDR3 spells CATSRENSDTQYF. The CDR3 bases are TGTGCCACCAGCAGAGAGAATTCAGATACGCAGTATTTT. Complete variable domain (other parts from reference TRBV15 and TRBJ2-3): DAMVIQNPRYQVTQFGKPVTLSCSQTLNHNVMYWYQQKSSQAPKLLFHYYDKDFNNEADTPDNFQSRRPNTSFCFLDIRSPGLGDTAMYLCATSRENSDTQYFGPGTRLTVL.

This rearrangement joins TRBV27 to TRBJ2-3; the match to TRBD2 covers 11 bases. The J segment lost 4 bases and the V segment lost 1 base, leaving 4 bases of the junction unmatched. Germline-derived CDR1 and CDR2 are MNHEY and SMNVEV (reference sequence). The CDR3 totals 16 residues. CDR3 region: CASSLLGLAEADTQYF. The CDR3 coding sequence is TGTGCCAGCAGTTTATTGGGACTAGCGGAAGCAGATACGCAGTATTTT.

J is TRBJ1-4 and V is TRBV7-9; the D is unclear. CDR3 length equals 14 residues. Germline CDR1 is SEHNR and CDR2 is FQNEAQ (reference sequence). V was clipped by 6 bases and J by 3 bases, with 11 bases between them. CDR3 region: CASSRSAANEKLFF. The CDR3 DNA follows: TGTGCCAGCAGTCGAAGTGCGGCTAATGAAAAACTGTTTTTT.

The rearrangement links TRBV18 to TRBJ2-5; D remains unclear. Per the germline V gene, CDR1 is KGHSH and CDR2 is LQKENI. Trimming pared 4 bases from V and 5 bases from J, leaving 8 bases between. The CDR3 spans 12 residues. The CDR3 protein is CASSRLGETQYF. As DNA, the CDR3 is TGTGCCAGCTCACGGCTGGGGGAGACCCAGTACTTC.

This rearrangement joins TRBV24-1 to TRBJ2-1; no firm D call. This CDR3 comprises 11 residues. Between the trimmed V and J ends, which lost 1 base and 8 bases, there was a span of 2 bases. CDR1 is KGHDR, CDR2 SFDVKD, per germline. The CDR3 spells CATSDFYEQFF. The CDR3 nucleotides read TGTGCCACCAGTGATTTCTATGAGCAGTTCTTC.